This T cell receptor (beta chain) was sequenced for a study of human T cells and chemical hapten exposure. J lost 5 bases, V lost 4 bases, and 1 base had no gene match. The CDR3 length is 13 residues. Time point defined: patch test 1, 2 weeks after DPC sensitization. This sample's treatment: therapeutic diphenylcyclopropenone sensitization with weekly scalp DPC. In this sample, this clonotype turned up many times. TCRdb analysed the RACE reads with MiXCR anew, one entry per CDR3 protein. The data hold 340,000 or so distinct CDR3 sequences, with 5.5% to 8% observed a single time. The rearrangement joins TRBV12-3 or TRBV12-4 to TRBJ2-7, with 11 bases lining up with TRBD1. The sample in question was whole blood, obtained in connection with sensitization to the hapten diphenylcyclopropenone (DPC). The TCR originated in a woman under 30 with alopecia areata. Some clones in this sample may be carry-over from other donors' samples. This CDR3 is CASSSDRGHEQYF. As DNA, the CDR3 is TGTGCCAGCAGTTCGGACAGGGGGCACGAGCAGTACTTC.